Detailed here is one T cell receptor beta chain. The antigen remains undetermined. This entry belongs to a study of siplizumab effects on memory and regulatory T cells. Whole-study findings and limits: Few alloreactive clones mapped to unstimulated subsets. In controls, approximately 28% of mappable alloreactive CD4+ clones were Treg-derived on average, versus around 71% with siplizumab. Roughly 75-95% of dividing CD4+ or CD8+ clones were without an attributable naive or memory phenotype.

Trimming took 1 base from V and 2 from J, leaving 9 bases between them. The CDR3 spans 14 residues. CDR1 SNHLY and CDR2 FYNNEI come from the germline V gene. Assays captured 75,000 to 100,000 TCR templates per sample. Measured with immunoSEQ multiplex PCR; TCRdb has only the in-frame clones, and not every one. The sample yields around 100,000 clones, around nine tenths seen once. The TCR sequence derives from a human donor in good health. The chain employs TRBV2 and TRBJ2-7; tentative D call: TRBD1 (5 bases). The sequenced material came from non-Treg CD4+ T cells sorted from blood. In DNA, the CDR3 is TGTGCCAGCAGTGAAGGGGGCCGGACCTACGAGCAGTACTTC. Amino acids: CASSEGGRTYEQYF.